The rows below give T cell receptor beta chains drawn from one sample of a study of blood T cell repertoires in COVID-19. Sequencing was performed with immunoSEQ multiplex PCR; in TCRdb, only in-frame clones are kept and a portion is missing. The sample yields 130,000 to 150,000 clones, approximately 90% seen once. Material for sequencing was peripheral blood. The receptor source for this set is a man between 18 and 35 years old with COVID-19, enrolled during active disease. Each CDR3 is given with its conserved first and last residue. The D gene is left open where the match is weak. Clone size is given for some rows only: seen once, a few or many times, or a class if the clone is expanded.

d_gene	v_gene	j_gene	abundance	CDR3nt	CDR3aa
TRBD1	TRBV27	TRBJ1-6	NA	TGTGCCAGCAGAACCGGGACAGGGGGTTCACCCCTCCACTTT	CASRTGTGGSPLHF
NA	TRBV5-4	TRBJ1-1	NA	TGTGCCAGCAGCTTTCGCAGGGGTCGGACTGAAGCTTTCTTT	CASSFRRGRTEAFF
NA	TRBV29-1	TRBJ1-1	few	TGCAGCGTTGCCCTTTCAGGGATAACTGAAGCTTTCTTT	CSVALSGITEAFF
NA	TRBV2	TRBJ1-4	NA	TGTGCCAGCACCCCGATCGACAGGTATAATGAAAAACTGTTTTTT	CASTPIDRYNEKLFF
TRBD1	TRBV30	TRBJ1-1	NA	TGTGCCTGGAGTGACCCTAGGGGGCGCAGCACTGAAGCTTTCTTT	CAWSDPRGRSTEAFF
TRBD2	TRBV6-6	TRBJ2-7	NA	TGTGCCAGCAGTAACACGAATCTAGCGGGTTATTACGAGCAGTACTTC	CASSNTNLAGYYEQYF
TRBD1	TRBV25-1	TRBJ1-6	NA	TGTGCCAGCACCCAGACAGGGCTCAATTCACCCCTCCACTTT	CASTQTGLNSPLHF
NA	TRBV7-3	TRBJ1-5	NA	TGTGCCAGCAGCTTAAGGTCTCAAAGCCGCTCCAATCAGCCCCAGCATTTT	CASSLRSQSRSNQPQHF
NA	TRBV13	TRBJ2-3	once	TGTGCCAGCAGCTTTCGAGGAAATGGCACAGATACGCAGTATTTT	CASSFRGNGTDTQYF
NA	TRBV9	TRBJ1-6	NA	TGTGCCAGCAGCGTTGACGGGACTGGGGAATCACCCCTCCACTTT	CASSVDGTGESPLHF
TRBD2	TRBV7-9	TRBJ2-3	few	TGTGCCAGCAGCGCGGGGGGCGGGAGCACAGATACGCAGTATTTT	CASSAGGGSTDTQYF
NA	TRBV21-1	TRBJ2-1	NA	TGTGCCAGCAGTCAAAAGGTGACGGGAGGGCACAGCAATGAGCAGTTCTTC	CASSQKVTGGHSNEQFF
NA	TRBV6-4	TRBJ2-5	NA	TGTGCCAGCGGGAATACGGGGGAAGAGACCCAGTACTTC	CASGNTGEETQYF
NA	TRBV21-1	TRBJ1-1	NA	TGTGCCAGCAGCAAAGGGGCCAGGGAGGGGCAGAACACTGAAGCTTTCTTT	CASSKGAREGQNTEAFF
NA	TRBV4-1	TRBJ1-1	NA	TGCGCCAGCAGCCAGACCAGGGCTCAGGACACTGAAGCTTTCTTT	CASSQTRAQDTEAFF
TRBD1	TRBV4-1	TRBJ1-2	NA	TGCGCCAGCAGCCCAGATGGACAGGGGGCTTATGGCTACACCTTC	CASSPDGQGAYGYTF
NA	TRBV2	TRBJ2-2	NA	TGTGCCAGCAGTGAAAAAGGGCAGCGGCGAGCGAACACCGGGGAGCTGTTTTTT	CASSEKGQRRANTGELFF
NA	TRBV5-1	TRBJ1-2	few	TGCGCCAGCAGCTCGCGTGGGGGACACGCTAACTATGGCTACACCTTC	CASSSRGGHANYGYTF
TRBD2	TRBV6-2/TRBV6-3	TRBJ2-1	NA	TGTGCCAGCAGTATCACCCTAGCGGGAGGAGACAATGAGCAGTTCTTC	CASSITLAGGDNEQFF
NA	TRBV18	TRBJ1-5	NA	TGTGCCAGCTCTAGCTTTGAAGAAGTACTTCGTGGCCCCCAGCATTTT	CASSSFEEVLRGPQHF
NA	TRBV29-1	TRBJ1-3	NA	TGCAGCGTTGTAGAACCGACACGCTCTGGAAACACCATATATTTT	CSVVEPTRSGNTIYF
NA	TRBV5-1	TRBJ2-7	NA	TGCGCCAGCAGCCCCTCCGAGTCCTACGAGCAGTACTTC	CASSPSESYEQYF
NA	TRBV29-1	TRBJ2-1	NA	TGCAGCGTTGTAAAGGGGGGGAATGAGCAGTTCTTC	CSVVKGGNEQFF
TRBD1	TRBV27	TRBJ2-2	NA	TGTGCCAGCAGTATTGACAGGGGCGAATCCCCCGGGGAGCTGTTTTTT	CASSIDRGESPGELFF
NA	TRBV7-8	TRBJ2-7	NA	TGTGCCAGCAGCTTAGGCGGGATCTCCTACGAGCAGTACTTC	CASSLGGISYEQYF
TRBD1	TRBV6-5	TRBJ1-2	NA	TGTGCCAGCAGGCCTGGACAGGGGGCTTATGGCTACACCTTC	CASRPGQGAYGYTF
TRBD1	TRBV9	TRBJ2-7	NA	TGTGCCAGCAGCGGGGGACAGGGTACTCGCTACGAGCAGTACTTC	CASSGGQGTRYEQYF
NA	TRBV7-9	TRBJ2-5	few	TGTGCCAGCAGCTTATTTGGGACTTCAGTCCAAGAGACCCAGTACTTC	CASSLFGTSVQETQYF
NA	TRBV18	TRBJ2-1	NA	TGTGCCAGCTCACCCGACAGATCCTACAATGAGCAGTTCTTC	CASSPDRSYNEQFF
NA	TRBV7-9	TRBJ1-4	NA	TGTGCCAGCAGCTTAGTAGGGGGAAAACTGCTTTTT	CASSLVGGKLLF
NA	TRBV12-2	TRBJ2-7	NA	TGTGCAAGTCGCTTAGTATTTGGGACTAGCGGGAGGTGTTACGAGCAGTACTTC	CASRLVFGTSGRCYEQYF
TRBD2	TRBV5-6	TRBJ2-7	few	TGTGCCAGCAGCTTGAACGGGAGGGCCTGGACCTACGAGCAGTACTTC	CASSLNGRAWTYEQYF
NA	TRBV19	TRBJ2-7	NA	TGTGCCAGTAGTTTCCGCGGGTACGAGCAGTACTTC	CASSFRGYEQYF
TRBD1	TRBV6-1	TRBJ2-5	once	TGTGCCAGCAGTGATAACTTGTTGGACAGGGGATGGGAGACCCAGTACTTC	CASSDNLLDRGWETQYF
NA	TRBV6-2/TRBV6-3	TRBJ2-1	NA	TGTGCCAGCAGCAACGCAGGGATCCCCTACAATGAGCAGTTCTTC	CASSNAGIPYNEQFF
TRBD2	TRBV6-6	TRBJ2-5	once	TGTGCCAGCAGAGGGACTAGCGGGAGTACGCAAGAGACCCAGTACTTC	CASRGTSGSTQETQYF
NA	TRBV11-3	TRBJ2-2	few	TGTGCCAGCAGCGGACCGCGAGGACAGATGAATGACGGGGAGCTGTTTTTT	CASSGPRGQMNDGELFF
NA	TRBV20-1	TRBJ1-4	NA	TGCAGTGCTATTCGGGATGAAAAACTGCTTTTT	CSAIRDEKLLF
TRBD2	TRBV27	TRBJ2-7	NA	TGTGCCAGCAGTTCTGGGGGACTAGCTGGGTGGGAGCAGTACTTC	CASSSGGLAGWEQYF
TRBD1	TRBV27	TRBJ2-7	NA	TGTGCCAGCAGTCCTACTAGGACAGGGGCCTCCTACGAGCAGTACTTC	CASSPTRTGASYEQYF
TRBD1	TRBV27	TRBJ1-2	NA	TGTGCCAGCAGTTTATCCCCGACAGGGCAATATGGCTACACCTTC	CASSLSPTGQYGYTF
NA	TRBV19	TRBJ2-1	NA	TGTGCCAGTAGTATAGGGGCCAGAAACTCCTACAATGAGCAGTTCTTC	CASSIGARNSYNEQFF
TRBD2	TRBV3-1/TRBV3-2	TRBJ2-2	NA	TGTGCCAGCAGCCAAGGGGAGGGAACGGCCGGGGAGCTGTTTTTT	CASSQGEGTAGELFF
TRBD1	TRBV18	TRBJ1-5	NA	TGTGCCAGCTCACCGGGGACAGGGCTTAGCAATCAGCCCCAGCATTTT	CASSPGTGLSNQPQHF